Described below is a single T cell receptor (beta chain) sequence and its context. Before thyroid surgery, none of the patients had received any treatment. This specimen belongs to a study of metastatic and nonmetastatic thyroid tumors. The wider study: Repertoire comparisons spanned blood and tumor or nodule tissue from malignant and benign thyroid patients.

How the authors handled the data: The study took CDR3 differences across clinicopathological groups and made a distant-metastasis classifier for papillary thyroid cancer from them. TCRdb re-analyzed the PCR reads through MiXCR. TCRdb, not the original authors, processed these V and J calls. The table lists 13,000 to 15,000 clones, around 28% of them singletons, with about 19% in the top ten. This CDR3 has 15 amino acids. Per germline, CDR1 SGHRS and CDR2 YFSETQ. The ends lost 4 bases at V and 5 bases at J; junction bases unmatched: 10. Sequencing was carried out using tumor tissue. The clonotype was recovered from a female donor with papillary thyroid cancer or a benign thyroid nodule (not recorded which). Some clones in this sample may be carry-over from other donors' samples. V gene TRBV5-1 combines with J gene TRBJ2-7; 9 positions agree with TRBD1. This CDR3 reads CASSTGQGLGHEQYF. The DNA for the CDR3 is TGCGCCAGCAGCACTGGACAGGGGCTTGGGCACGAGCAGTACTTC. Combining the CDR3 with reference TRBV5-1 and TRBJ2-7 gives the whole variable domain KAGVTQTPRYLIKTRGQQVTLSCSPISGHRSVSWYQQTPGQGLQFLFEYFSETQRNKGNFPGRFSGRQFSNSRSEMNVSTLELGDSALYLCASSTGQGLGHEQYFGPGTRLTVT.